This T cell receptor beta chain was retrieved from a study of PD-1 blockade in classical Hodgkin lymphoma. Indicated time point: newly diagnosed, previously untreated cHL patient sample. Thawed PBMCs underwent magnetic negative selection to yield purified CD4+ T cells. The CDR3 spans 15 residues. Germline V gene lookup returns CDR1 MDHEN and CDR2 SYDVKM. V dropped 3 bases and J dropped 2 bases, with 11 bases sitting between them. Sequencing was performed with immunoSEQ multiplex PCR; in TCRdb, only in-frame clones are kept and a portion is missing. The sample lists almost 20,000 clones; approximately 80% were seen once.

The chain has TRBV28 and TRBJ1-5, with D unclear. Sequencing was performed on CD4+ T cells from blood. The clonotype originates from a human donor with classical Hodgkin lymphoma. For the CDR3, the DNA is TGTGCCAGCAGTTTTGTGGGCAACGGCAATCAGCCCCAGCATTTT. As protein: CASSFVGNGNQPQHF.